A selection of T cell receptor beta chains follows, all from one sample in a study of blood T cell repertoires in COVID-19. Produced via immunoSEQ multiplex PCR; TCRdb's table is partial and in-frame only. Of about 210,000 clones listed, roughly four fifths are singletons. The sequenced sample was peripheral blood. The receptors derive from a woman aged 40-49 years with active or convalescent COVID-19. Both conserved end residues are part of each CDR3. A D gene is named only where the DNA matches it firmly. The size entry is marked missing in some rows and otherwise reads once, few, many or a size class.

cdr3_nt	cdr3_aa	v_call	d_call	clone_size	j_call	cdr3_length
TGTGCCACACAGGACTACTCCTACAATGAGCAGTTCTTC	CATQDYSYNEQFF	TRBV24-1	NA	NA	TRBJ2-1	13
TGTGCCTGGAACCAGCGGGGGGGCCAGGGTACGCAGTATTTT	CAWNQRGGQGTQYF	TRBV30	TRBD2	NA	TRBJ2-3	14
TGCGCCAGCAGCTTGACCGGGACTAGCGGCAATGAGCAGTTCTTC	CASSLTGTSGNEQFF	TRBV5-1	TRBD2	NA	TRBJ2-1	15
TGTGCCAGCAGTGGGCGGGACAGGCAAAGACAGAACACTGAAGCTTTCTTT	CASSGRDRQRQNTEAFF	TRBV27	TRBD1	NA	TRBJ1-1	17
TGTGCCAGCAGCACCCAGGGTAACACTGAAGCTTTCTTT	CASSTQGNTEAFF	TRBV5-4	NA	NA	TRBJ1-1	13
TGTGCCAGCAGCTTAGCGCAGGCTAGCGGACACAATGAGCAGTTCTTC	CASSLAQASGHNEQFF	TRBV7-9	TRBD2	NA	TRBJ2-1	16
TGTGCCAGCAGCCAAACGACAGGGTACGAGCAGTACTTC	CASSQTTGYEQYF	TRBV4-2	TRBD1	NA	TRBJ2-7	13
TGTGCCAGCAGCTTCGGACAGGGTGGTGAGCAGTTCTTC	CASSFGQGGEQFF	TRBV7-2	TRBD1	NA	TRBJ2-1	13
TGTGCCAGCAGCTCCGCTGCGGGGAGGACCTACGAGCAGTACTTC	CASSSAAGRTYEQYF	TRBV7-9	NA	NA	TRBJ2-7	15
TGTGCCAGCAGTGAGGTTCTAGCGGATAGCACAGATACGCAGTATTTT	CASSEVLADSTDTQYF	TRBV6-4	TRBD2	NA	TRBJ2-3	16
TGCGCCAGCGGAACAGGGGGCGCCGAAGATACGCAGTATTTT	CASGTGGAEDTQYF	TRBV5-1	TRBD1	NA	TRBJ2-3	14
TGTGCCAGCAGCTTCCCCGGGACTAGCGGCTACGAGCAGTACTTC	CASSFPGTSGYEQYF	TRBV11-2	TRBD2	NA	TRBJ2-7	15
TGTGCCGGGGCAGGGGGTCGTAATTCACCCCTCCACTTT	CAGAGGRNSPLHF	TRBV30	TRBD1	NA	TRBJ1-6	13
TGTGCCAGCAGCCGCCCCGGAGCGGGGGCGAGGCAGCCCCAGCATTTT	CASSRPGAGARQPQHF	TRBV7-2	NA	NA	TRBJ1-5	16
TGTGCCAGCAGCCTCGGACAGGGGCATAGCAATCAGCCCCAGCATTTT	CASSLGQGHSNQPQHF	TRBV6-2/TRBV6-3	TRBD1	once	TRBJ1-5	16
TGTGCCAGTAGGCCAGGACAGCTCAATCAGCCCCAGCATTTT	CASRPGQLNQPQHF	TRBV19	NA	NA	TRBJ1-5	14
TGTGCCAGCAGCACGACGTGGGACAGGGGCCCTGAAGCTTTCTTT	CASSTTWDRGPEAFF	TRBV13	TRBD1	NA	TRBJ1-1	15
TGCGCCAGCAGCTTGCAGACAGGGGATAGTGGCTACACCTTC	CASSLQTGDSGYTF	TRBV5-1	TRBD1	NA	TRBJ1-2	14
TGTGCCAGCAGCCCGGGGCCCCTCCACTTT	CASSPGPLHF	TRBV7-9	NA	few	TRBJ1-6	10
TGTGCCAGCAGTGATGGTGGGACAGGGGTAATCGGGGAGCTGTTTTTT	CASSDGGTGVIGELFF	TRBV2	TRBD1	NA	TRBJ2-2	16
TGTGCCTGGAGTGGCCAGGGGGCGCCACACACTGAAGCTTTCTTT	CAWSGQGAPHTEAFF	TRBV30	TRBD1	NA	TRBJ1-1	15
TGCGCCAGCAGTGAGGCGGGAGGGCCGGAAGAGCAGTACTTC	CASSEAGGPEEQYF	TRBV10-1	TRBD2	NA	TRBJ2-7	14
TGTGCCAGCAGCCAAGATGGGGCGCTTGTCTATGGCTACACCTTC	CASSQDGALVYGYTF	TRBV3-1/TRBV3-2	NA	once	TRBJ1-2	15
TGCGCCAGCAGCCCGACAGGTACAGATACGCAGTATTTT	CASSPTGTDTQYF	TRBV5-1	NA	NA	TRBJ2-3	13
TGCGCCAGCAGCCCTTCAGAGGGGACAGGTTCGTTCTACGAGCAGTACTTC	CASSPSEGTGSFYEQYF	TRBV4-1	TRBD1	NA	TRBJ2-7	17
TGTGCCAGCAGTTTAGGGTACAGCCATAGCACAGATACGCAGTATTTT	CASSLGYSHSTDTQYF	TRBV27	NA	NA	TRBJ2-3	16
TGTGCCAGCAGTTTGTGGAGGGATAACTATGGCTACACCTTC	CASSLWRDNYGYTF	TRBV28	NA	NA	TRBJ1-2	14
TGTGCCAGCAGCTTCTGGCGCGGGGGTGAGACCCAGTACTTC	CASSFWRGGETQYF	TRBV11-1	TRBD2	few	TRBJ2-5	14
TGTGCCAGCAGTGAAAGACAGGTTTCAGATACGCAGTATTTT	CASSERQVSDTQYF	TRBV2	NA	NA	TRBJ2-3	14
TGTGCCAGTAGTAGGGAGTGGCAGGACTCCTACAATGAGCAGTTCTTC	CASSREWQDSYNEQFF	TRBV19	NA	NA	TRBJ2-1	16
TGTGCCAGCAGCTGGACTATCCTTAGCACAGATACGCAGTATTTT	CASSWTILSTDTQYF	TRBV7-9	NA	NA	TRBJ2-3	15
TGTGCCAGTACCCCATCGACGGGGACAGGCCGCCGGGGAAACACCATATATTTT	CASTPSTGTGRRGNTIYF	TRBV19	TRBD1	NA	TRBJ1-3	18
TGTGCCAGTTCCAGCTCCGGGACAGGGCCTCACAATGAGCAGTTCTTC	CASSSSGTGPHNEQFF	TRBV25-1	TRBD1	NA	TRBJ2-1	16
TGTGCCAGCAGTGGGTCGTGGGGGCAGGGGGCTAAAGGCTACACCTTC	CASSGSWGQGAKGYTF	TRBV2	TRBD1	NA	TRBJ1-2	16
TGTGCCAGCAGCGTAGGTCGGGGAAGCAATGAGCAGTTCTTC	CASSVGRGSNEQFF	TRBV9	NA	NA	TRBJ2-1	14
TGCGCCAGCAGCTTACAGGAGAGCTCCTACAATGAGCAGTTCTTC	CASSLQESSYNEQFF	TRBV5-1	NA	NA	TRBJ2-1	15
TGTGCCAGCTCACCAGGGACAGGGATGGACTATGGCTACACCTTC	CASSPGTGMDYGYTF	TRBV18	TRBD1	NA	TRBJ1-2	15
TGTGCCAGCAGCCAAACCGACAGGGTAGGCGGCTACACCTTC	CASSQTDRVGGYTF	TRBV4-2	TRBD1	NA	TRBJ1-2	14
TGCAGCGTTGAAGGCCTACAGGGGGCGACAACTTTCTTT	CSVEGLQGATTFF	TRBV29-1	TRBD1	NA	TRBJ1-1	13
TGTGCCAGCAGCCAACTCGGTAACACCGGGGAGCTGTTTTTT	CASSQLGNTGELFF	TRBV3-1/TRBV3-2	NA	NA	TRBJ2-2	14
TGTGCCAGCAGTGTCGTCGGGATCGAGGACACCATATATTTT	CASSVVGIEDTIYF	TRBV6-4	NA	once	TRBJ1-3	14
TGTGCCAGCAGCTTAGAGGGACTAGCGGCCCTTAGGGAGCAGTTCTTC	CASSLEGLAALREQFF	TRBV7-2	TRBD2	NA	TRBJ2-1	16
TGTGCCAGCAGCGATGTCGCAGCAACTAATGAAAAACTGTTTTTT	CASSDVAATNEKLFF	TRBV3-1/TRBV3-2	NA	NA	TRBJ1-4	15
TGTGCCAGCAGTTTATCGTTTCGGGAGACCCAGTACTTC	CASSLSFRETQYF	TRBV28	NA	NA	TRBJ2-5	13
TGCAGTGCTAGTCCAACTACAGGGATAAACTATGGCTACACCTTC	CSASPTTGINYGYTF	TRBV20-1	NA	few	TRBJ1-2	15
TGTGCCAGCAGCTTCGGACAGACTGAAGCTTTCTTT	CASSFGQTEAFF	TRBV5-4	NA	NA	TRBJ1-1	12
TGTGCCACGGGTGGACTCGTTGATGAGCAGTTCTTC	CATGGLVDEQFF	TRBV24-1	NA	once	TRBJ2-1	12
TGTGCCAGCAGTTTGAGTCCGGGAGGCTACGAGCAGTACTTC	CASSLSPGGYEQYF	TRBV28	TRBD2	large	TRBJ2-7	14
TGTGCCAGCAGTGAAGCTAGCGGCCAAGAGACCCAGTACTTC	CASSEASGQETQYF	TRBV6-1	NA	NA	TRBJ2-5	14
TGCGCCAGCAGCCAATGGACAGGGGGCGGTCAGCCCCAGCATTTT	CASSQWTGGGQPQHF	TRBV4-3	TRBD1	NA	TRBJ1-5	15
TGTGCCAGCTCACCTAGCCGGGACAGGGACGGGGGTGCTTTCTTT	CASSPSRDRDGGAFF	TRBV18	TRBD1	NA	TRBJ1-1	15
TGTGCCAGCAGCTCGCCTAGACCGGGATGGCCCCCCACAGATACGCAGTATTTT	CASSSPRPGWPPTDTQYF	TRBV7-2	NA	NA	TRBJ2-3	18
TGCAGTGCTGGTGGCGGGGGAATGGGGAATGAGCAGTTCTTC	CSAGGGGMGNEQFF	TRBV20-1	TRBD2	NA	TRBJ2-1	14
TGTGCCAGCAGTGCTTCGGGACAGCATAATTCACCCCTCCACTTT	CASSASGQHNSPLHF	TRBV2	TRBD1	NA	TRBJ1-6	15
TGTGCCAGCTCACCCCCGACAGGGGGCCAGAACATTCAGTACTTC	CASSPPTGGQNIQYF	TRBV18	TRBD1	NA	TRBJ2-4	15